The TCR beta chain under discussion was sequenced for a study of OX40 agonist ivuxolimab in advanced cancers. The CDR3 length is 15 residues. Deletions cut 8 bases from V and 0 bases from J, with 14 bases between. CDR1 MDHEN and CDR2 SYDVKM come from the germline V gene. Profiling relied on immunoSEQ multiplex PCR, and the TCRdb table lists in-frame clones only, not all of them. The sample has some 77,000 clones; over 70% are singletons. The sample here was CD4+ or CD8+ T cells sorted from blood, taken in a trial of the OX40 agonist ivuxolimab. This TCR was sampled from an adult with an advanced solid tumor such as melanoma, head and neck, liver or kidney cancer. The rearrangement links TRBV28 to TRBJ1-5, with D possibly matching TRBD1 (6 bases). The CDR3 nucleotides read TGTGCCAGCGGCCGGGACACCTATAGCAATCAGCCCCAGCATTTT. Translating gives CASGRDTYSNQPQHF.